This T cell receptor beta chain was recorded in a study of T cells after yellow fever vaccination. Overall study context: SMART-Seq v4 Ultra Low Input prepared the low-cell-number fractions.

Deletions cut 6 bases from V and 4 bases from J, with 16 bases between. This CDR3 has 14 residues. The germline gives CDR1 MNHEY, CDR2 SVGEGT. Study conclusions and caveats: Subsequent booster samples again held most clones from primary vaccination (96% CD4, 88% CD8).

The study made its TCR cDNA through 5'RACE template switching. That step introduced a universal primer site along with UMIs. TCRdb re-called the 5' RACE reads with MiXCR, one entry per CDR3 protein. The data hold just under 600,000 distinct CDR3 sequences, with roughly 12% observed a single time. Comments on this clonotype: Its antigen is as yet unknown.

The sequence derives from a man aged 25-45 years who received the YFV17D yellow fever vaccine. Sequenced material: PBMCs, taken on the day of the yellow fever booster vaccination. V and J are TRBV6-2 or TRBV6-3 and TRBJ2-7; TRBD2 is a possible D gene (6 bases). The CDR3 protein is CASSSGLIKYEQYF. In DNA form, the CDR3 reads TGTGCCAGCAGCTCAGGACTAATTAAGTACGAGCAGTACTTC.